What follows are 30 T cell receptor beta chains derived from one specimen sequenced in a study of cytomegalovirus exposure and HLA in healthy donors. A multiplex PCR was run with 60 Vbeta primers and 13 Jbeta primers. This table comes from immunoSEQ multiplex PCR, and its TCRdb copy is limited to in-frame clones, with some not included. The top ten clones hold around 2.9% of a sample with 150,000 to 200,000 clones, approximately 65% of them seen once. The sequenced material came from PBMCs. These receptors originate from a man between 35 and 55 years old in good health and CMV-seronegative.

In this sample, this clone turned up a few times. The gene calls are TRBV30 and TRBJ1-3; D not certain. The V end was cut by 3 bases, the J end by 3 bases, with 12 bases between. There are 14 residues in the CDR3. The V gene's germline CDR1 is GTSNPN and CDR2 SVGIG (reference sequence). The DNA of the CDR3 is TGTGCCTGGAGCCCCGGGGTCCGTGGAAACACCATATATTTT. It yields the protein CAWSPGVRGNTIYF.

J is TRBJ2-5 and V is TRBV29-1, with TRBD1 as a possible D gene (5 bases). The J call could be wrong; TRBJ2-7 is a better fit for the DNA end. The CDR3 extends over 15 amino acids. Germline V gene data show CDR1 as SQVTM and CDR2 as ANQGSEA. CDR3 bases: TGCAGCGTTGAAAGTGGGTCAGGGCCCTCCTACGAGCAGTACTTC. Translating gives CSVESGSGPSYEQYF.

This clone was seen a handful of times. The chain combines TRBV6-6 with TRBJ1-2; D is unresolved. Trimming removed 6 bases from V and 6 bases from J, with 8 bases in between. The CDR3 runs to 11 residues. Germline lookup yields CDR1 MNHNY and CDR2 SVGAGI (reference sequence). For the CDR3, the DNA is TGTGCCAGCAGAACAGTTGATGGCTACACCTTC. It encodes CASRTVDGYTF.

There are a few counts of this clone. V and J are TRBV6-5 and TRBJ1-5; 9 nucleotides agree with TRBD1. Looked up from germline, CDR1 is MNHEY and CDR2 is SVGAGI. There are 15 residues in the CDR3. J lost 4 bases, V lost 6 bases, and 7 bases had no gene match. The CDR3 reads CASRLTGGRNQPQHF. DNA of the CDR3: TGTGCCAGCAGGCTAACAGGGGGCCGTAATCAGCCCCAGCATTTT.

The chain employs TRBV28 and TRBJ1-2, with D hard to call. Trimming took 2 bases from V and 5 from J, leaving 6 bases between them. The germline gives CDR1 MDHEN, CDR2 SYDVKM. CDR3 length equals 12 residues. CDR3 nucleotide sequence: TGTGCCAGCAGTTTACCCCAATATGGCTACACCTTC. Residues: CASSLPQYGYTF.

This chain links TRBV4-1 with TRBJ2-1, with TRBD2 matching 9 bases. The CDR3 extends over 13 amino acids. J lost 7 bases, V lost 3 bases, and 1 base had no gene match. From germline, CDR1 is MGHRA and CDR2 YSYEKL. The CDR3 protein is CASSHLAGNEQFF. For the CDR3, the DNA is TGCGCCAGCAGCCACCTAGCGGGAAATGAGCAGTTCTTC.

The rearrangement joins TRBV29-1 to TRBJ1-1; 7 nucleotides agree with TRBD1. V lost 6 bases to trimming and J lost 1 base; unmatched junction nucleotides: 5. Germline V lookup: CDR1 SQVTM, CDR2 ANQGSEA. This CDR3 has 13 residues. The DNA for the CDR3 is TGCAGCGTCGCGACAGGGACGAACACTGAAGCTTTCTTT. Its translation: CSVATGTNTEAFF.

The V call is TRBV7-2, the J call TRBJ1-1, with TRBD1 identical over 9 bases. V lost 2 bases, J lost 2 bases, and 12 bases stayed unmatched. Germline lookup yields CDR1 SGHTA and CDR2 FQGNSA. The CDR3 is 18 amino acids. The DNA for the CDR3 is TGTGCCAGCAGCTTATCTGGGACAGGGAGGGCTACAAACACTGAAGCTTTCTTT. This encodes CASSLSGTGRATNTEAFF.

V usage is TRBV7-3 and J usage is TRBJ2-2, with 11 nucleotides matching TRBD2. V shed 5 bases and J 4 bases; nucleotides not matched to a gene: 3. This CDR3 spans 15 amino acids. Germline loops: CDR1 SGHTA, CDR2 FQGTGA. CDR3 sequence (DNA): TGTGCCAGCAGCACCGGGACTAGCGGCACCGGGGAGCTGTTTTTT. It yields the protein CASSTGTSGTGELFF.

The rearrangement joins TRBV13 to TRBJ2-7; D is possibly TRBD1 (6 bases). The CDR3 runs to 17 residues. V lost 4 bases to trimming and J lost 2 bases, with 21 bases between them. From germline, CDR1 is PRHDT and CDR2 FYEKMQ (reference sequence). The CDR3 here is CASSSNRDTLYPYEQYF. The CDR3 DNA follows: TGTGCCAGCAGCTCGAACCGGGACACCCTTTATCCCTACGAGCAGTACTTC.

The chain combines TRBV29-1 with TRBJ2-2; TRBD1 agrees at 9 bases. This CDR3 has 15 amino acids. CDR1 and CDR2 (germline): SQVTM, ANQGSEA. V lost 6 bases and J lost 6; bases outside the gene matches: 11. The CDR3 spells CSVGTGGSRPGELFF. CDR3 nucleotides: TGCAGCGTCGGCACAGGGGGCAGTAGGCCCGGGGAGCTGTTTTTT.

The gene calls are TRBV14 and TRBJ2-1; D possibly corresponds to TRBD2 (7 bases). This CDR3 has 22 residues. Trimming took off 2 bases at V and 2 bases at J, with 31 bases between the two ends. CDR1 is SGHDN, CDR2 FVKESK, per germline. CDR3 residues: CASSQPYGGGSLLAGTYNEQFF. The CDR3 DNA sequence: TGTGCCAGCAGCCAACCCTATGGGGGGGGCTCTCTACTGGCGGGAACCTACAATGAGCAGTTCTTC.

This sequence joins TRBV7-2 and TRBJ2-3; 15 positions match TRBD2. Germline V gene data show CDR1 as SGHTA and CDR2 as FQGNSA. With V trimmed by 6 bases and J by 6 bases, 7 bases remained unmatched. This CDR3 region has 16 residues. The CDR3 DNA follows: TGTGCCAGCAGTTGGACTAGCGGGGGGGCGGGTGATACGCAGTATTTT. This encodes CASSWTSGGAGDTQYF.

The gene calls are TRBV5-4 and TRBJ2-7, with TRBD1 matching over 7 bases. The CDR3 covers 14 residues. Germline CDR1 is SGHNT and CDR2 is YYREEE (reference sequence). V lost 5 bases and J lost 0; bases outside the gene matches: 5. DNA of the CDR3: TGTGCCAGCAGGGACCGGGACAGCTCCTACGAGCAGTACTTC. It is translated as CASRDRDSSYEQYF.

The rearrangement links TRBV29-1 to TRBJ2-3; D gene uncertain. Germline CDR1 SQVTM, CDR2 ANQGSEA. The CDR3 spans 14 residues. DNA of the CDR3: TGCAGTATTTCGCGAGCGACTAGCACAGATACGCAGTATTTT. This codes for CSISRATSTDTQYF.

V is TRBV5-4 and J is TRBJ2-5, with 9 positions matching TRBD1. This CDR3 has 15 residues. J was trimmed by 1 base and V by 4 bases; bases with no gene match: 5. Germline V gives CDR1 SGHNT, CDR2 YYREEE (reference sequence). Here the CDR3 DNA reads TGTGCCAGCAGCACGAAGACAGGGGGCCAAGAGACCCAGTACTTC. Translating gives CASSTKTGGQETQYF.

This clone was found a few times. The chain couples TRBV6-5 to TRBJ1-1; 7 positions match TRBD1. In germline, CDR1 is MNHEY, CDR2 SVGAGI. V gave up 2 bases and J gave up 4 bases; unmatched junction bases: 4. This CDR3 contains 14 residues. CDR3 region: CASSYRQGGTEAFF. CDR3 coding DNA: TGTGCCAGCAGTTACCGGCAGGGGGGCACTGAAGCTTTCTTT.

This clone was seen a few times. Additional DNA sequences in this sample encode the identical CDR3. V is TRBV5-4 and J is TRBJ1-1; D unresolved. V was pared by 0 bases and J by 1 base, with 7 bases between. Germline CDR1 SGHNT, CDR2 YYREEE (reference sequence). The CDR3 is 14 amino acids. The CDR3 nucleotides read TGTGCCAGCAGCTTGGAGTTAGCGAACACTGAAGCTTTCTTT. Translating it yields CASSLELANTEAFF. The complete variable domain, with remaining parts taken from reference TRBV5-4 and TRBJ1-1, reads ETGVTQSPTHLIKTRGQQVTLRCSSQSGHNTVSWYQQALGQGPQFIFQYYREEENGRGNFPPRFSGLQFPNYSSELNVNALELDDSALYLCASSLELANTEAFFGQGTRLTVV.

The J gene is TRBJ2-5, the V gene TRBV29-1; 9 bases match TRBD2. The CDR3 totals 13 residues. After removal of 4 bases from V and 5 bases from J, the junction contained 5 bases not matched to a gene. In germline, CDR1 is SQVTM, CDR2 ANQGSEA. The CDR3 DNA sequence: TGCAGCGTTGGAGCGGGAGGAGGGGAGACCCAGTACTTC. Translating gives CSVGAGGGETQYF.

The chain uses TRBV5-6 and TRBJ2-2, with 8 bases lining up with TRBD2. With 0 bases clipped from V and 6 bases from J, the junction kept 1 base outside the gene matches. The CDR3 is 14 residues long. CDR1 is SGHDT, CDR2 YYEEEE, per germline. CDR3 coding DNA: TGTGCCAGCAGCTTGGGACTAGCGTCCGGGGAGCTGTTTTTT. It codes for CASSLGLASGELFF.

J is TRBJ2-1 and V is TRBV6-5; D unresolved. V dropped 6 bases and J dropped 0 bases, with 12 bases sitting between them. This CDR3 has 15 residues. Germline V gene data show CDR1 as MNHEY and CDR2 as SVGAGI. For the CDR3, the DNA is TGTGCCAGCAGCGCCCTTGGCTCCTCCTACAATGAGCAGTTCTTC. Translated: CASSALGSSYNEQFF.

The CDR3 DNA follows: TGTGCCAGCAGCTTACGGCAGAGGATCTACGAGCAGTACTTC. Its protein product is CASSLRQRIYEQYF. This sequence joins TRBV11-2 and TRBJ2-7, with no clear D. Trimming left V 2 bases short and J 3 bases short, with 11 bases between. Germline V gene data show CDR1 as SGHAT and CDR2 as FQNNGV. This CDR3 is 14 amino acids long.

V gene TRBV7-3 combines with J gene TRBJ1-2, with TRBD1 matching 12 bases. Germline V CDR1 and CDR2: SGHTA, FQGTGA. The CDR3 consists of 13 residues. Trimming at V came to 5 bases and at J to 8 bases, leaving 3 bases not matched to a gene. This CDR3 reads CASSHGTGGGYTF. The CDR3 nucleotides are TGTGCCAGCAGCCATGGGACAGGGGGCGGCTACACCTTC.

The chain is built from TRBV9 and TRBJ2-5, with D possibly matching TRBD2 (6 bases). The V gene's germline CDR1 is SGDLS and CDR2 YYNGEE. The V end was cut by 2 bases, the J end by 2 bases, with 10 bases between. The CDR3 sequence is 14 residues long. CDR3 protein: CASSVGGAQETQYF. The CDR3, as DNA: TGTGCCAGCAGCGTTGGAGGGGCTCAAGAGACCCAGTACTTC.

The V call is TRBV6-5, the J call TRBJ1-4, with 7 bases lining up with TRBD1. This CDR3 has 13 amino acids. V dropped 11 bases and J dropped 6; count of bases not matched to a gene: 9. In germline, CDR1 is MNHEY, CDR2 SVGAGI. DNA of the CDR3: TGTGCCGTAAAAACAGGGGCGGATGAAAAACTGTTTTTT. This sequence encodes CAVKTGADEKLFF.

This clone has only a few counts. The chain is built from TRBV10-3 and TRBJ1-2; tentatively, D is TRBD1 (5 bases). V lost 9 bases, J lost 3 bases, and 8 bases lay in between. The germline V gene has CDR1 ENHRY and CDR2 SYGVKD. CDR3 length: 11 amino acids. The CDR3 DNA sequence: TGTGCCATTAAACAGGACTATGGCTACACCTTC. Protein sequence: CAIKQDYGYTF.

This chain links TRBV5-1 with TRBJ2-7; D perhaps matches TRBD2 (6 bases). V was cut by 2 bases and J by 3 bases, with 12 bases left in between. The length of the CDR3 is 14 residues. Germline V gives CDR1 SGHRS, CDR2 YFSETQ. Written as DNA, the CDR3 is TGCGCCAGCAGCTTTGGATCGGGAGACTACGAGCAGTACTTC. It encodes CASSFGSGDYEQYF.

This clone was detected only once. This sequence joins TRBV5-4 and TRBJ2-7; 7 bases agree with TRBD2. The CDR3 totals 15 residues. Germline V gene sequence: CDR1 SGHNT, CDR2 YYREEE (reference sequence). V trimming: 0 bases; J trimming: 7 bases; junction bases outside the gene matches: 10. The CDR3 reads CASSLGAGGRGEQYF. As DNA, the CDR3 is TGTGCCAGCAGCTTGGGCGCGGGCGGGAGAGGTGAGCAGTACTTC.

The V and J genes are TRBV11-2 and TRBJ2-7, with 7 bases lining up with TRBD1. Germline CDR1 and CDR2: SGHAT and FQNNGV. Trimming took 5 bases from V and 3 from J; bases not matched to a gene: 4. The CDR3 loop spans 13 amino acids. CDR3 sequence (DNA): TGTGCCAGCAGCCGGGACAGCCTCTACGAGCAGTACTTC. Translated: CASSRDSLYEQYF.

A few counts support this clone. The chain uses TRBV18 and TRBJ1-2; maybe TRBD1 (6 bases). This CDR3 region has 16 residues. The germline gives CDR1 KGHSH, CDR2 LQKENI. The V end lost 2 bases, the J end lost 6 bases, and 19 bases lay between the germline ends. The CDR3 nucleotides read TGTGCCAGCTCACCAGAGGCTGACAGGTCCTCCAATGGCTACACCTTC. This gives the protein CASSPEADRSSNGYTF. Full variable domain (remainder filled in from reference TRBV18 and TRBJ1-2): NAGVMQNPRHLVRRRGQEARLRCSPMKGHSHVYWYRQLPEEGLKFMVYLQKENIIDESGMPKERFSAEFPKEGPSILRIQQVVRGDSAAYFCASSPEADRSSNGYTFGSGTRLTVV.